Listed below are T cell receptor beta chains from one sample, sequenced in a study of cytomegalovirus exposure and HLA in healthy donors. Generated by immunoSEQ multiplex PCR, the TCRdb table keeps only in-frame clones and is missing some. The sample holds some 190,000 clones, around 78% seen once. The sample was PBMCs. The receptor source for this set is a young man in good health and CMV-seronegative. Each CDR3 is given with its conserved first and last residue. The D gene is left open where the match is weak. Not every row has a clone size; where given, it reads once, few, many or a size class.

v_gene: TRBV29-1; d_gene: -; abundance: -; j_gene: TRBJ2-7; CDR3aa: CSVAGVEQYF; CDR3nt: TGCAGCGTGGCAGGGGTCGAGCAGTACTTC
v_gene: TRBV6-1; d_gene: TRBD1; abundance: -; j_gene: TRBJ1-3; CDR3aa: CASSEAISGQAGGNTIYF; CDR3nt: TGTGCCAGCAGTGAAGCGATTAGCGGACAGGCGGGGGGAAACACCATATATTTT
v_gene: TRBV13; d_gene: -; abundance: -; j_gene: TRBJ2-7; CDR3aa: CASRSGTNYYEQYF; CDR3nt: TGTGCCAGCAGATCAGGGACAAACTACTACGAGCAGTACTTC
v_gene: TRBV7-9; d_gene: TRBD2; abundance: -; j_gene: TRBJ2-6; CDR3aa: CASSVAGLRANVLTF; CDR3nt: TGTGCCAGTAGCGTAGCGGGCCTCAGGGCCAACGTCCTGACTTTC
v_gene: TRBV7-2; d_gene: -; abundance: -; j_gene: TRBJ2-3; CDR3aa: CASSLAQGENYALKFTDTQYF; CDR3nt: TGTGCCAGCAGCTTAGCGCAAGGGGAAAACTACGCCCTCAAATTCACAGATACGCAGTATTTT
v_gene: TRBV29-1; d_gene: -; abundance: -; j_gene: TRBJ1-1; CDR3aa: CSVRGSWDTEAFF; CDR3nt: TGCAGCGTTAGGGGGTCTTGGGACACTGAAGCTTTCTTT
v_gene: TRBV18; d_gene: -; abundance: -; j_gene: TRBJ1-5; CDR3aa: CASSPGASNQPQHF; CDR3nt: TGTGCCAGCTCACCAGGGGCGAGCAATCAGCCCCAGCATTTT
v_gene: TRBV27; d_gene: -; abundance: few; j_gene: TRBJ1-5; CDR3aa: CASREGSARYSNQPQHF; CDR3nt: TGTGCCAGCAGGGAGGGCTCCGCTCGATATAGCAATCAGCCCCAGCATTTT
v_gene: TRBV6-1; d_gene: TRBD1; abundance: -; j_gene: TRBJ2-7; CDR3aa: CASSQASGQGTYEQYF; CDR3nt: TGTGCCAGCAGTCAAGCCTCCGGACAGGGTACCTACGAGCAGTACTTC
v_gene: TRBV4-2; d_gene: TRBD2; abundance: -; j_gene: TRBJ2-3; CDR3aa: CASSFTNAGLGSSDTQYF; CDR3nt: TGTGCCAGCAGCTTCACGAACGCGGGACTAGGATCATCAGATACGCAGTATTTT